The 9 T cell receptor beta chains given below trace back to one sample, sequenced in a study of T cell responses to AZD1222 COVID-19 vaccine. The data were produced by immunoSEQ multiplex PCR, yet TCRdb's version contains in-frame clones alone and is incomplete. This table holds nearly 110,000 clones, 85% to 90% found once. The sample here was peripheral blood, taken on day 0 of AZD1222 vaccination. The origin of the receptors is an adult in good health.

V usage is TRBV27 and J usage is TRBJ1-2; D uncertain. Trimming removed 4 bases at V and 8 bases at J, with 11 bases between. Germline loops: CDR1 MNHEY, CDR2 SMNVEV (reference sequence). This CDR3 has 12 amino acids. The CDR3 is CASSSSGLGYTF. CDR3 nucleotides: TGTGCCAGCAGTTCCTCAGGCTTGGGCTACACCTTC.

The gene calls are TRBV29-1 and TRBJ1-6, with no clear D. V lost 4 bases and J 6 bases, leaving 10 bases between the germline ends. The CDR3 is 13 residues long. Germline V gene sequence: CDR1 SQVTM, CDR2 ANQGSEA. The CDR3 DNA sequence: TGCAGCGTTGTGGAAGACTTTAATTCACCCCTCCACTTT. Translated: CSVVEDFNSPLHF.

The gene calls are TRBV11-2 and TRBJ2-6; D ambiguous. The V and J ends lost 0 bases and 3 bases respectively, with 6 bases between them. This CDR3 is 15 amino acids long. Germline CDR1 is SGHAT and CDR2 is FQNNGV. The CDR3: CASSLDVGGANVLTF. The CDR3 region has the DNA TGTGCCAGCAGCTTAGATGTAGGTGGGGCCAACGTCCTGACTTTC.

The genes are TRBV11-2 and TRBJ1-5, with D unresolved. Trimming stripped 0 bases from V and 7 bases from J, with 4 bases between. Germline V gene lookup returns CDR1 SGHAT and CDR2 FQNNGV. The CDR3 totals 12 residues. The CDR3 DNA reads TGTGCCAGCAGCTTAGAGGGACAGCCCCAGCATTTT. This sequence encodes CASSLEGQPQHF.

The chain is built from TRBV24-1 and TRBJ1-2, with a weak D call TRBD1 (6 bases). CDR3 length: 18 amino acids. V was trimmed by 7 bases and J by 1 base, leaving 24 bases between them. From germline, CDR1 is KGHDR and CDR2 SFDVKD. CDR3: CATRHLQGAVSLNYGYTF. In nucleotides, the CDR3 is TGTGCCACCAGACACTTACAGGGCGCCGTCTCCCTTAACTATGGCTACACCTTC.

The J gene is TRBJ1-5, the V gene TRBV30, with D hard to call. This CDR3 has 13 amino acids. Germline V lookup: CDR1 GTSNPN, CDR2 SVGIG (reference sequence). The V end lost 0 bases, the J end lost 3 bases, and 6 bases lay between the germline ends. In DNA, the CDR3 is TGTGCCTGGAGTGTACGAGACAATCAGCCCCAGCATTTT. It translates to CAWSVRDNQPQHF.

This chain connects TRBV6-9 to TRBJ2-7; D ambiguous. The CDR3 consists of 13 residues. Trimming removed 9 bases at V and 6 bases at J, with 18 bases between. The V gene's germline CDR1 is MNHGY and CDR2 SVAAGI. CDR3 in DNA: TGTGCCAGACCTTTCCCCGCTCTGACCGAGCAGTACTTC. Protein product: CARPFPALTEQYF.

As to this clone: The junction departs from germline at one end; a sequencing error may be responsible. The J gene is TRBJ1-6, the V gene TRBV10-3, with 7 bases aligning to TRBD1. There are 14 residues in the CDR3. Germline CDR1 is ENHRY and CDR2 is SYGVKD. The CDR3 is CAISETGLASPLHF. The CDR3 DNA sequence: TGTGCGATCAGTGAGACAGGGCTCGCTTCACCCCTCCACTTT.

The table lists this clone with a count of one. The rearrangement joins TRBV6-5 to TRBJ1-1, with D unclear. Germline V gene data show CDR1 as MNHEY and CDR2 as SVGAGI. Trimming removed 7 bases from V and 1 base from J, with 10 bases in between. This CDR3 is 13 amino acids long. In DNA form, the CDR3 reads TGTGCCAGCACCCAAGAACGGAACACTGAAGCTTTCTTT. Translation gives CASTQERNTEAFF.